The text below deals with one T cell receptor (beta chain). Its antigen is unknown. The input lacks base qualities; no much larger clone sits a single base away. Collaborating institutions collected whole blood in K2EDTA tubes following their own protocols. For TCRbeta analysis, collaborators shipped samples as frozen whole blood, isolated PBMCs, or DNA extracted from either of those sample types. This record comes from a study of blood T cell repertoires in COVID-19 (dated by TCRdb to between 2020 and 2021). Turning to the overall study: The collaborator samples originated in the United States, Italy and Spain and spanned the acute and convalescent phases of COVID-19. The samples were drawn from the first 160 participants of the ongoing ImmuneRACE study and from 950 to 1,500 subjects provided by 6 global collaborators. Subjects who had been exposed to COVID-19, were actively infected with it, or had recovered from it provided the deeply sampled blood TCRbeta repertoires that made up the dataset. Sample metadata almost always included a de-identified subject ID, COVID-19 status, age in years and sex. HLA class I and class II types, where available, came from metadata supplied by the sample provider rather than from assay-based typing. A freely available public database, intended as a resource for researchers studying the immune response to SARS-CoV-2, is where the repertoires were released. The material from the prospective study consisted of cDNA or gDNA derived from T cells, B-cell-depleted T cells, or PBMCs. Here is what the overall study found, with its caveats: The quantity of clinical and demographic metadata differed by source and by participant and was supplied without curation.

TCRbeta CDR3 regions were amplified from genomic DNA by means of the immunoSEQ Assay, a bias-controlled multiplex PCR. The original pipeline was this. Within the assay, amplification of reference gene primers was used to estimate how many nucleated cells each sample contained. Sequence reads were collapsed and filtered to measure the absolute abundance of every unique TCRbeta CDR3 rearrangement. For each sample, productive Simpson clonality was calculated as the square root of Simpson's diversity index across productive rearrangements. Imported from immuneACCESS, the table was reduced by TCRdb to in-frame sequences with V and J called. These copies leave out some clones; in studies compared against another copy, an unresolved V gene accounts for under half, and the cause of the remainder is not known. V and J calls and clone size come straight from that table; D and trimming were deduced from the DNA. This sample holds 230,000 or so clones; around 81% were observed only once. Less than 5.5% of the sample is held by the ten biggest clonotypes.

CDR1 and CDR2 are drawn from the germline V gene: SGDLS, YYNGEE. The junction shows trimming of 3 bases on V and 6 bases on J, plus 15 bases between the germline ends. Its CDR3 holds 14 amino acids, cysteine through phenylalanine. CDR3 DNA is the only sequence kept; it has 42 bases, read in frame from the first base. The sequence was collected from a man aged 45 to 65 with active or convalescent COVID-19. Rearrangement joined TRBV9 to TRBJ1-2; TRBD1 might be the D gene, on 5 matching bases. The source material was peripheral blood. In nucleotide form, the sequence is TGTGCCAGCAGCGCAAGCGGGGGGAGGGATGGCTACACCTTC. Translation gives CASSASGGRDGYTF. With all but the CDR3 taken from the reference TRBV9 and TRBJ1-2 genes, the full variable domain is: DSGVTQTPKHLITATGQRVTLRCSPRSGDLSVYWYQQSLDQGLQFLIQYYNGEERAKGNILERFSAQQFPDLHSELNLSSLELGDSALYFCASSASGGRDGYTFGSGTRLTVV.